The 11 T cell receptor beta chains below were found in one sample sequenced in a study of shared clonotypes between healthy human individuals. The assay was immunoSEQ multiplex PCR, and TCRdb's table has in-frame clones only and misses some. The profile shows approximately 1,500,000 clones, about 98% of them singletons. The sample taken for sequencing was naive CD4+ T cells sorted from blood. Subset meaning: CD45RA+ positively selected. Receptors were obtained from a man aged 25-45 years in good health.

A single count supports this clone. The chain joins TRBV19 to TRBJ2-7; TRBD2 matches 9 bases. The CDR3 has 15 residues. The V gene's germline CDR1 is LNHDA and CDR2 SQIVND (reference sequence). J was trimmed by 6 bases and V by 4 bases; bases with no gene match: 10. For the CDR3, the DNA is TGTGCCAGTAGTACGGCGGGAGGGCCGTTGGGCGAGCAGTACTTC. Residues: CASSTAGGPLGEQYF. The entire variable domain, with the rest obtained from reference TRBV19 and TRBJ2-7, is as follows: DGGITQSPKYLFRKEGQNVTLSCEQNLNHDAMYWYRQDPGQGLRLIYYSQIVNDFQKGDIAEGYSVSREKKESFPLTVTSAQKNPTAFYLCASSTAGGPLGEQYFGPGTRLTVT.

The rearrangement uses TRBV11-3 and TRBJ1-5, with D unresolved. This CDR3 comprises 15 residues. V was cut by 2 bases and J by 5 bases, with 13 bases left in between. From germline, CDR1 is SGHNT and CDR2 YENEEA. In DNA form, the CDR3 reads TGTGCCAGCAGCTTATCGGGATTTAAGGATCAGCCCCAGCATTTT. It specifies CASSLSGFKDQPQHF.

The rearrangement joins TRBV28 to TRBJ2-7, with 7 nucleotides matching TRBD1. The CDR3 is 13 residues long. The V gene end was trimmed by 2 bases and the J gene end by 6 bases; junction bases not matched to a gene: 4. CDR1 MDHEN and CDR2 SYDVKM come from the germline V gene. CDR3 region: CASSLKGGGEQYF. CDR3 DNA sequence: TGTGCCAGCAGTTTAAAAGGGGGCGGCGAGCAGTACTTC.

J is TRBJ2-1 and V is TRBV5-1; 7 bases are a match to TRBD1. This CDR3 has 14 amino acids. With 1 base clipped from V and 7 bases from J, the junction kept 5 bases outside the gene matches. Germline V gene lookup returns CDR1 SGHRS and CDR2 YFSETQ. The CDR3 loop reads CASSLSAGGNEQFF. The CDR3 nucleotides read TGCGCCAGCAGCTTGTCGGCAGGGGGTAATGAGCAGTTCTTC.

The V call is TRBV5-4, the J call TRBJ2-7, with TRBD2 matching over 8 bases. The CDR3 covers 15 residues. Germline V CDR1 and CDR2: SGHNT, YYREEE (reference sequence). Losses at the gene ends were 4 bases for V and 5 bases for J; bases not matched to a gene: 11. This CDR3 reads CASSKRGGVINEQYF. The CDR3 coding sequence is TGTGCCAGCAGCAAACGGGGGGGCGTAATTAACGAGCAGTACTTC.

The chain couples TRBV7-9 to TRBJ1-2, with 11 bases that match TRBD1. J lost 7 bases, V lost 3 bases, and 7 bases had no gene match. CDR1 and CDR2 from the germline V gene are SEHNR and FQNEAQ (reference sequence). The CDR3 is 15 residues long. The CDR3 region is CASSFGTGGSSGYTF. CDR3 DNA: TGTGCCAGCAGCTTTGGGACAGGGGGATCTTCTGGCTACACCTTC.

V and J are TRBV7-2 and TRBJ2-1, with 13 nucleotides matching TRBD2. CDR1 is SGHTA and CDR2 is FQGNSA in the germline V gene. The CDR3 sequence is 16 residues long. The ends lost 5 bases at V and 4 bases at J; junction bases unmatched: 5. The CDR3 DNA sequence: TGTGCCAGCAGCATCGGACTAGCGGGGGTATACAATGAGCAGTTCTTC. This sequence encodes CASSIGLAGVYNEQFF.

The chain is built from TRBV15 and TRBJ2-2; TRBD1 matches at 10 bases. The CDR3 is 20 residues long. Germline-derived CDR1 and CDR2 are LNHNV and YYDKDF (reference sequence). The J segment lost 0 bases and the V segment lost 0 bases, leaving 10 bases of the junction unmatched. In DNA form, the CDR3 reads TGTGCCACCAGCAGAGATGTCCGTCGGGGACAGGGGACGAACACCGGGGAGCTGTTTTTT. This translates into CATSRDVRRGQGTNTGELFF.

The chain is built from TRBV11-2 and TRBJ2-3; possible D gene TRBD1, 6 bases. V dropped 5 bases and J dropped 5 bases, with 14 bases sitting between them. This CDR3 comprises 14 residues. Germline values: CDR1 SGHAT, CDR2 FQNNGV. The CDR3 DNA reads TGTGCCAGCAGCAGGTGGGGGCCCAGAGATACGCAGTATTTT. This translates into CASSRWGPRDTQYF.

This chain links TRBV2 with TRBJ2-2; TRBD2 aligns across 7 bases. CDR1 and CDR2 (germline): SNHLY, FYNNEI. The CDR3 loop spans 15 amino acids. V was clipped by 11 bases and J by 2 bases; unmatched bases: 11. CDR3 region: CAGQRDYPNTGELFF. CDR3 nucleotides: TGTGCCGGCCAGCGGGACTACCCTAACACCGGGGAGCTGTTTTTT.

The chain combines TRBV2 with TRBJ2-7; TRBD1 is a possible D gene (6 bases). CDR3 length: 15 residues. V was cut by 7 bases and J by 3 bases, with 19 bases left in between. CDR1 is SNHLY, CDR2 FYNNEI, per germline. DNA of the CDR3: TGTGCCAGCACGAAAGAACAGGGTAGAAGCTACGAGCAGTACTTC. Translated: CASTKEQGRSYEQYF. Using reference TRBV2 and TRBJ2-7 for the parts outside the CDR3, the full variable domain is EPEVTQTPSHQVTQMGQEVILRCVPISNHLYFYWYRQILGQKVEFLVSFYNNEISEKSEIFDDQFSVERPDGSNFTLKIRSTKLEDSAMYFCASTKEQGRSYEQYFGPGTRLTVT.